The entry that follows covers one T cell receptor (beta chain) sequence. Trimming pared 6 bases from V and 5 bases from J, leaving 16 bases between. The CDR3 loop spans 14 amino acids. CDR1 and CDR2 (germline): KGHSH, LQKENI. The data were obtained in a study of blood T cell repertoires in COVID-19. For the study at large: Material from acute and convalescent COVID-19 was sourced from the United States, Italy and Spain. PBMCs, B-cell-depleted T cells, or T cells provided the cDNA or gDNA that made up the material.

In the original workflow: By means of reference gene primer amplification, nucleated cell counts were estimated. Repertoires were generated with immunoSEQ multiplex PCR, while TCRdb's copy carries only in-frame clones and drops some. D and trimming come from the DNA, and the V and J calls and clone size come from that table. The repertoire has around 120,000 clones, about 87% of them found once; the top ten carry almost 30%. The sequence was collected from a woman in her 70s with acute or convalescent COVID-19. V usage is TRBV18 and J usage is TRBJ1-2, with D perhaps matching TRBD1 (6 bases). The material sequenced was peripheral blood. In DNA form, the CDR3 reads TGTGCCAGCTCCCAAGGACAGCCCTATTATGGCTACACCTTC. Its protein is CASSQGQPYYGYTF.